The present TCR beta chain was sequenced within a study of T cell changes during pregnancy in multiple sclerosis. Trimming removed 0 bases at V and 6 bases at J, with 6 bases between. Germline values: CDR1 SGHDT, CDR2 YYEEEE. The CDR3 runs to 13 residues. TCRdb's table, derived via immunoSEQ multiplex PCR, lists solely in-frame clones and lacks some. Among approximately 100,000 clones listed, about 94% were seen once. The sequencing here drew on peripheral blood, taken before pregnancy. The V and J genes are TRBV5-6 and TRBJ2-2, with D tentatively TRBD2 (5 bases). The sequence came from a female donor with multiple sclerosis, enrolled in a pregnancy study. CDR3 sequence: CASSLGGSGELFF. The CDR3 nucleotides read TGTGCCAGCAGCTTGGGCGGGTCCGGGGAGCTGTTTTTT.